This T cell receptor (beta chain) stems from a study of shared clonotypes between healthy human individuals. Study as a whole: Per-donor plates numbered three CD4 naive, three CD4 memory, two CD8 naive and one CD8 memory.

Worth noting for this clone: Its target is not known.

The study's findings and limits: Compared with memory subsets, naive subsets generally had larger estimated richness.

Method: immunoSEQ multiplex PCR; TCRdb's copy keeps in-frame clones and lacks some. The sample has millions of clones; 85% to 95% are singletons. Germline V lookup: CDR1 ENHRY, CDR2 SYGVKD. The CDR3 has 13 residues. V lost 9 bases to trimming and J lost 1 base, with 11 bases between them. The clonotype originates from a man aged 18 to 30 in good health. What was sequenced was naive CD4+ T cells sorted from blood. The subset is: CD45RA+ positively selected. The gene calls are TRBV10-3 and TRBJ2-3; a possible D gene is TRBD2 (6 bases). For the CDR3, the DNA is TGTGCCATTGGGCAGCGGGGCACAGATACGCAGTATTTT. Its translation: CAIGQRGTDTQYF.